This TCR beta chain was observed in a study of identical twins. Study-wide points: Analyses of zero insertions could, in part, be confounded by invariant MAIT and iNKT cells. Models underestimated out-of-frame TCR alpha sharing in monozygotic twins.

One entry per CDR3 protein results from TCRdb running MiXCR on the 5' RACE reads. The sample contains roughly 750,000 distinct CDR3 sequences, about 20% of which appear only once. Concerning this clonotype itself: Its specificity is not known.

Trimming shortened V by 6 bases and J by 8 bases, and 11 bases separated the two germline ends. Germline V gene lookup returns CDR1 SEHNR and CDR2 FQNEAQ (reference sequence). CDR3 length: 12 residues. Separately, the same data were catalogued under a study of T cells expressing NK-cell markers.

The receptor comes from a young woman in good health. Sequenced input: PBMCs. V and J are TRBV7-9 and TRBJ2-1; D unclear. The CDR3 sequence is CASRLLKDEQFF. The CDR3 DNA sequence: TGTGCCAGCAGGCTATTGAAAGATGAGCAGTTCTTC.